This is a list of T cell receptor beta chains from one sample in a study of CD8+CD57+ T cells in acquired aplastic anemia. TCRdb ran MiXCR on the reads and lists one entry per CDR3 protein. Here the sample spans some 200,000 distinct CDR3 sequences, approximately 48% being singletons. Sequenced sample: sorted CD4+, CD8+, or CD8+CD57+ T cells (not recorded which) from PBMCs. The receptors were gathered from a human donor with aplastic anemia. Each CDR3 is given with its conserved first and last residue. Fields, in order: D gene, J gene, V gene, clone size, CDR3 DNA, CDR3 protein. D genes are given only for firm matches. For some rows the clone size is stated as once, few or many, or as a class when expanded; others skip it.

D: .; J: TRBJ2-7; V: TRBV5-1; size: few; DNA: TGCGCCAGCAGCCGAAGCTGGGGCGCGAGCTACGAGCAGTACTTC; CDR3: CASSRSWGASYEQYF
D: .; J: TRBJ1-6; V: TRBV19; size: .; DNA: TGTGCCAGTAGTATAGGCGGGTGGCAGGCTTCACCCCTCCACTTT; CDR3: CASSIGGWQASPLHF
D: .; J: TRBJ2-3; V: TRBV20-1; size: .; DNA: TGCAGTGCTAGAAGGCACAGCTCTAGCACAGATACGCAGTATTTT; CDR3: CSARRHSSSTDTQYF
D: .; J: TRBJ1-4; V: TRBV6-4; size: many; DNA: TGTGCCAGCAGTGACTCAGGGACGCTGAATGAAAAACTGTTTTTT; CDR3: CASSDSGTLNEKLFF
D: .; J: TRBJ1-1; V: TRBV20-1; size: .; DNA: TGCAGTGCTATCCAGGGTTTAGGGAACACTGAAGCTTTCTTT; CDR3: CSAIQGLGNTEAFF
D: .; J: TRBJ2-7; V: TRBV7-9; size: .; DNA: TGTGCCAGCAGCTTGTCCTACTCCCGGGGAAAGGAGCAGTACTTC; CDR3: CASSLSYSRGKEQYF
D: TRBD2; J: TRBJ2-3; V: TRBV29-1; size: .; DNA: TGCAGCGCCACCAGCAGAGCGACTAGCGGAAGCTTGGGTACGCAGTATTTT; CDR3: CSATSRATSGSLGTQYF
D: .; J: TRBJ2-5; V: TRBV5-1; size: many; DNA: TGCGCCAGCAGCTTATTTCTGGGGGCCTCGGACGAAGAGACCCAGTACTTC; CDR3: CASSLFLGASDEETQYF
D: .; J: TRBJ2-7; V: TRBV25-1; size: once; DNA: TGTGCCAGCAGCGTTTTACGTCAGGGTAGCGAGCAGTACTTC; CDR3: CASSVLRQGSEQYF
D: TRBD1; J: TRBJ1-5; V: TRBV24-1; size: .; DNA: TGTGCCACCAGTGATGCAGGGACAGCGAATCAGCCCCAGCATTTT; CDR3: CATSDAGTANQPQHF
D: TRBD2; J: TRBJ2-5; V: TRBV6-6; size: many; DNA: TGTGCCAGCATATCTAGCGGGGGGGCGGGGCAGACCCAGTACTTC; CDR3: CASISSGGAGQTQYF
D: TRBD1; J: TRBJ1-6; V: TRBV10-3; size: few; DNA: TGTGCCGCCCGGACAGGCGCTCATAATTCACCCCTCCACTTT; CDR3: CAARTGAHNSPLHF
D: .; J: TRBJ2-3; V: TRBV20-1; size: .; DNA: TGCAGTGCCGTGGCGTTTGGAGGGGGCAACACAGATACGCAGTATTTT; CDR3: CSAVAFGGGNTDTQYF
D: .; J: TRBJ2-5; V: TRBV5-5; size: .; DNA: TGTGCCAGCAGCTTGGCTTTCAGTCGGCAAGAGACCCAGTACTTC; CDR3: CASSLAFSRQETQYF
D: .; J: TRBJ2-7; V: TRBV10-3; size: .; DNA: TGTGCCAGCAGTTTCCGGGACGTACCCTACGAGCAGTACTTC; CDR3: CASSFRDVPYEQYF
D: .; J: TRBJ2-7; V: TRBV6-1; size: many; DNA: TGTGCCAGCAGTGAAGGGGGGGTTCGCGAGCAGTACTTC; CDR3: CASSEGGVREQYF
D: .; J: TRBJ2-1; V: TRBV4-1; size: few; DNA: TGCGCCAGCAGCCCAGAGTGGGGGAGCTATGGTGAGCAGTTCTTC; CDR3: CASSPEWGSYGEQFF
D: .; J: TRBJ2-5; V: TRBV6-6; size: .; DNA: TGTGCCAGCAGTCAGCTAAAGGAGACCCAGTACTTC; CDR3: CASSQLKETQYF
D: .; J: TRBJ2-5; V: TRBV27; size: .; DNA: TGTGCCAGCAGTTTTCAGGGATACCAAGAGACCCAGTACTTC; CDR3: CASSFQGYQETQYF
D: TRBD2; J: TRBJ2-3; V: TRBV2; size: once; DNA: TGTGCCACCGGGACTAGCGGCACAGATACGCAGTATTTT; CDR3: CATGTSGTDTQYF
D: .; J: TRBJ2-1; V: TRBV7-2; size: .; DNA: TGTGCCAGCAGCGCCGAGGGCTACAATGAGCAGTTCTTC; CDR3: CASSAEGYNEQFF
D: .; J: TRBJ2-7; V: TRBV20-1; size: many; DNA: TGCAGTGCTAGAGGGCCTTCTGGGAACTACGAGCAGTACTTC; CDR3: CSARGPSGNYEQYF
D: .; J: TRBJ2-3; V: TRBV7-8; size: .; DNA: TGTGCCAGCAGGAGTGGAACAGATACGCAGTATTTT; CDR3: CASRSGTDTQYF
D: .; J: TRBJ2-7; V: TRBV11-3; size: many; DNA: TGTGCCAGCAGCTTGAATAGGCTAGGCGAGCAGTACTTC; CDR3: CASSLNRLGEQYF
D: .; J: TRBJ1-4; V: TRBV25-1; size: .; DNA: TGTGCCAGCTCAAAGCTACGGGATACTAATGAAAAACTGTTTTTT; CDR3: CASSKLRDTNEKLFF
D: .; J: TRBJ1-5; V: TRBV19; size: many; DNA: TGTGCCAGTAGAACCAGGACCGGGACGCCCATCGAGCCCCAGCATTTT; CDR3: CASRTRTGTPIEPQHF
D: .; J: TRBJ1-2; V: TRBV10-2; size: .; DNA: TGCGCCAGCAAAAGGAGGGGGAGCTCTGAGTATGGCTACACCTTC; CDR3: CASKRRGSSEYGYTF
D: .; J: TRBJ2-7; V: TRBV20-1; size: many; DNA: TGCAGTGCTAGAGAAAATATAGGGGGTAGGAACGAGCAGTACTTC; CDR3: CSARENIGGRNEQYF
D: TRBD2; J: TRBJ2-3; V: TRBV10-3; size: .; DNA: TGTGCCATCAGTCGAGCGCTAGCGGGAGGGAGCACAGATACGCAGTATTTT; CDR3: CAISRALAGGSTDTQYF
D: .; J: TRBJ1-1; V: TRBV7-9; size: .; DNA: TGTGCCAGCAGCTTCTATAACACTGAAGCTTTCTTT; CDR3: CASSFYNTEAFF
D: .; J: TRBJ2-7; V: TRBV7-9; size: few; DNA: TGTGCCAGCAGCCCAGGGGGGGAGCAGTACTTC; CDR3: CASSPGGEQYF
D: TRBD1; J: TRBJ1-3; V: TRBV9; size: .; DNA: TGTGCCAGCAACTTGGGACAGTCTGGAAACACCATATATTTT; CDR3: CASNLGQSGNTIYF
D: .; J: TRBJ1-5; V: TRBV13; size: .; DNA: TGTGCCAGCAGCTTAGGTACAGGAGGTCAGCCCCAGCATTTT; CDR3: CASSLGTGGQPQHF
D: .; J: TRBJ2-5; V: TRBV5-6; size: many; DNA: TGTGCCAGCAGCTTTGGAGGGGGCAAAGAGACCCAGTACTTC; CDR3: CASSFGGGKETQYF
D: .; J: TRBJ1-2; V: TRBV12-3/TRBV12-4; size: few; DNA: TGTGCCAGCAGTTTTGACAGGTTAAATGGCTACACCTTC; CDR3: CASSFDRLNGYTF
D: .; J: TRBJ1-2; V: TRBV18; size: .; DNA: TGTGCCAGCTCACCCCCGACAGGAGCTTCGAACTATGGCTACACCTTC; CDR3: CASSPPTGASNYGYTF
D: TRBD2; J: TRBJ2-5; V: TRBV2; size: .; DNA: TGTGCCACCAGTGATACGGCGGGGGGCCAAGAGACCCAGTACTTC; CDR3: CATSDTAGGQETQYF
D: .; J: TRBJ1-1; V: TRBV28; size: few; DNA: TGTGCCAGCAGCCCGGGGGACTCGAACACTGAAGCTTTCTTT; CDR3: CASSPGDSNTEAFF
D: .; J: TRBJ1-1; V: TRBV6-1; size: once; DNA: TGTGCCAGCAGTGAAGCCCCCGGAGGGGGGTTGAACAGAGTTGAAGCTTTCTTT; CDR3: CASSEAPGGGLNRVEAFF
D: TRBD1; J: TRBJ1-4; V: TRBV19; size: .; DNA: TGTGCCAGTAGTATAGGGGGACAGACAAAACTGTTTTTT; CDR3: CASSIGGQTKLFF
D: .; J: TRBJ2-1; V: TRBV29-1; size: many; DNA: TGCAGCGTTGATGGGGGGATCAATGAGCAGTTCTTC; CDR3: CSVDGGINEQFF
D: .; J: TRBJ1-6; V: TRBV7-9; size: .; DNA: TGTGCCAGCAGCCGGACCCTGGGGGGTTCACCCCTCCACTTT; CDR3: CASSRTLGGSPLHF
D: .; J: TRBJ2-7; V: TRBV6-1; size: .; DNA: TGTGCCAGCAGTAGAAATGGGGAGCAGTACTTC; CDR3: CASSRNGEQYF
D: .; J: TRBJ2-7; V: TRBV24-1; size: .; DNA: TGTGCCACCAGTGATTTGACCAGCCCGTCCGAGCAGTACTTC; CDR3: CATSDLTSPSEQYF
D: .; J: TRBJ2-6; V: TRBV6-1; size: many; DNA: TGTGCCAGCAGTGGGATTAACAGGGCGGATGGTGGGGCCAACGTCCTGACTTTC; CDR3: CASSGINRADGGANVLTF
D: .; J: TRBJ1-6; V: TRBV9; size: few; DNA: TGTGCCAGCAGCGTAGGCAGCGACTCACCCCTCCACTTT; CDR3: CASSVGSDSPLHF
D: .; J: TRBJ2-3; V: TRBV6-1; size: .; DNA: TGTGCCAGCAGGGAGGTTATAAATCAGCCCCAGTATTTT; CDR3: CASREVINQPQYF
D: .; J: TRBJ2-3; V: TRBV5-6; size: many; DNA: TGTGCCACCTCAAGGGTGGGAGAGGATACGCAGTATTTT; CDR3: CATSRVGEDTQYF